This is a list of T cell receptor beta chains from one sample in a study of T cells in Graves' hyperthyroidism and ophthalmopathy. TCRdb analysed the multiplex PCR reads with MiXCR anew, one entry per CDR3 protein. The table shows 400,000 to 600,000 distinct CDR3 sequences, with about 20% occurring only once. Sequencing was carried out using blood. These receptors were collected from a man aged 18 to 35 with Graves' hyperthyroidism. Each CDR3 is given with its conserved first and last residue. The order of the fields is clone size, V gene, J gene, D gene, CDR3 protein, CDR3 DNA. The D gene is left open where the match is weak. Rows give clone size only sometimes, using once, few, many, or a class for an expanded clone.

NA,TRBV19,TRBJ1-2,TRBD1,CASTIPPGGGYTF,TGTGCCAGTACCATCCCTCCAGGGGGTGGCTACACCTTC
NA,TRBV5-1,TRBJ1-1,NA,CASSWKAADTEAFF,TGCGCCAGCAGCTGGAAGGCTGCAGACACTGAAGCTTTCTTT
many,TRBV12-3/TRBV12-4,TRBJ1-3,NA,CASCLGVPGNTIYF,TGTGCCAGCTGTCTGGGTGTTCCTGGAAACACCATATATTTT
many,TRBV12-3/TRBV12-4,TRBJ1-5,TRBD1,CASRTGDLLHNQPQHF,TGTGCCAGCCGGACAGGGGACCTCCTACACAATCAGCCCCAGCATTTT
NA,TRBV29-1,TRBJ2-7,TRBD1,CSVESGWGQGLEQYF,TGCAGCGTTGAATCCGGTTGGGGACAGGGCCTTGAGCAGTACTTC
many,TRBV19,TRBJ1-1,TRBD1,CASRLTGGPEAFF,TGTGCCAGTAGACTGACAGGGGGGCCTGAAGCTTTCTTT
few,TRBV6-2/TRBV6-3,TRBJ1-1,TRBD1,CASSSTRGIKAFF,TGTGCCAGCAGTTCAACCAGGGGGATTAAAGCTTTCTTT
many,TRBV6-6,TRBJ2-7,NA,CASSYSLGGEQYF,TGTGCCAGCAGTTACTCACTGGGGGGCGAGCAGTACTTC
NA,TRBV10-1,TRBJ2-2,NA,CASNSQHTGELFF,TGCGCCAGCAATTCACAGCACACCGGGGAGCTGTTTTTT
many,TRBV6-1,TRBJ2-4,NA,CASMGLAKNIQYF,TGTGCCAGTATGGGTCTAGCCAAAAACATTCAGTACTTC
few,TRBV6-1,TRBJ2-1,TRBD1,CASSPGDRGHNEQFF,TGTGCCAGCAGCCCGGGGGACAGGGGACACAATGAGCAGTTCTTC
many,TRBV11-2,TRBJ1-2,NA,CASSFQGGGSDEGYTF,TGTGCCAGCAGCTTCCAGGGAGGTGGGTCCGACGAGGGCTACACCTTC
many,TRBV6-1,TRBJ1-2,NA,CASRITQGSGYTF,TGTGCCAGCAGAATCACGCAGGGTAGCGGCTACACCTTC
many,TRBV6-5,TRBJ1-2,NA,CASSSRTAQANYGYTF,TGTGCCAGCAGTTCGCGGACAGCGCAAGCTAACTATGGCTACACCTTC
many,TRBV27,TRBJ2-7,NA,CASSPGDGPYEQYF,TGTGCCAGCAGTCCGGGGGACGGCCCCTACGAGCAGTACTTC
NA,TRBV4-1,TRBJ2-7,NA,CASSQDRAHYEQYF,TGCGCCAGCAGCCAAGACAGGGCCCACTACGAGCAGTACTTC